This T cell receptor (beta chain) comes out of a study of blood T cell repertoires in COVID-19. Original handling: By means of reference gene primer amplification, nucleated cell counts were estimated. The assay was immunoSEQ multiplex PCR, and TCRdb's table has in-frame clones only and misses some. V and J calls and clone size come straight from that table; D and trimming were deduced from the DNA. The sample includes about 42,000 clones, around four fifths of them seen just once. The CDR3 is made up of 14 amino acids. The ends lost 6 bases at V and 2 bases at J; junction bases unmatched: 6. The germline V gene has CDR1 SGHTA and CDR2 FQGNSA.

The chain recombines TRBV7-2 with TRBJ2-5, with 7 bases lining up with TRBD2. Sequenced material: peripheral blood. This TCR was recovered from a man aged 45 to 65 with active COVID-19. Here the CDR3 reads CASRSGGGQETQYF. The CDR3 nucleotides read TGTGCCAGCAGGAGTGGCGGGGGACAAGAGACCCAGTACTTC. The full variable domain, completed using reference TRBV7-2 and TRBJ2-5, is GAGVSQSPSNKVTEKGKDVELRCDPISGHTALYWYRQSLGQGLEFLIYFQGNSAPDKSGLPSDRFSAERTGGSVSTLTIQRTQQEDSAVYLCASRSGGGQETQYFGPGTRLLVL.